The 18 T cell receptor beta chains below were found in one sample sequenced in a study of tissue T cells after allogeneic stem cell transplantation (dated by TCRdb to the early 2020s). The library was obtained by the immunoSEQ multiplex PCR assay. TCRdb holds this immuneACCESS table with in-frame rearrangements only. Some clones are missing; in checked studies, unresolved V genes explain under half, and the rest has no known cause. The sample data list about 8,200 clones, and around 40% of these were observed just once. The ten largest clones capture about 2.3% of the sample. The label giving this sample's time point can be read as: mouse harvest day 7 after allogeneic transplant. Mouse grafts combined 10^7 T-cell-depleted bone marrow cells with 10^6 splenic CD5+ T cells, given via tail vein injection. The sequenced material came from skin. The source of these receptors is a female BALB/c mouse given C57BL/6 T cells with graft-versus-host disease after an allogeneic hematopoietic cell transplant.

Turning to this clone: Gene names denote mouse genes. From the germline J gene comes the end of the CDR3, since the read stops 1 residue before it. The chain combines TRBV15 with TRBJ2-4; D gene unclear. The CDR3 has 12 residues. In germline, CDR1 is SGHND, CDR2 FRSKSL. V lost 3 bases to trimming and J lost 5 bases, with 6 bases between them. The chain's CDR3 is CASSLEGNTLYF. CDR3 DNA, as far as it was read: TGTGCCAGCAGTTTGGAAGGAAACACCTTGTAC.

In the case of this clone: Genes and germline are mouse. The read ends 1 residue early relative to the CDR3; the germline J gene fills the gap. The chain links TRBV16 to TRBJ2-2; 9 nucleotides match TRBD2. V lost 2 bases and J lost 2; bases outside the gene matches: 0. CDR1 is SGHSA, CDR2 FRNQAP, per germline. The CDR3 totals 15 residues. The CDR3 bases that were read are TGTGCAAGCAGCTTAACTGGGGGGAACACCGGGCAGCTCTAC. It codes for CASSLTGGNTGQLY. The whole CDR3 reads CASSLTGGNTGQLYF.

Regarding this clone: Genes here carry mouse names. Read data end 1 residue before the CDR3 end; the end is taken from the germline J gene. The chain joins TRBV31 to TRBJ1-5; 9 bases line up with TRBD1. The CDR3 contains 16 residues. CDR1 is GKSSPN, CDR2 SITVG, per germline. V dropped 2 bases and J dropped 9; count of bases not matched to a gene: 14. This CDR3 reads CAWSFPPDRGGAAPLF. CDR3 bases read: TGTGCCTGGAGTTTCCCCCCGGACAGGGGAGGAGCGGCTCCGCTT.

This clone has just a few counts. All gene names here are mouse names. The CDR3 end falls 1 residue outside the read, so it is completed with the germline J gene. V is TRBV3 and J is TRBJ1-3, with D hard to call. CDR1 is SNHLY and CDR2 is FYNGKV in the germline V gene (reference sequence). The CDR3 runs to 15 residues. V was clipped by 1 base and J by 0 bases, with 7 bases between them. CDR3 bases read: TGTGCCAGCAGCTTAGTACAGCATTCTGGAAATACGCTCTAT. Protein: CASSLVQHSGNTLY. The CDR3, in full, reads CASSLVQHSGNTLYF. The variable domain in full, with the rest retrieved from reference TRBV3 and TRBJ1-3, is GPKVLQIPSHQIIDMGQMVTLNCDPVSNHLYFYWYKQILGQQMEFLVNFYNGKVMEKSKLFKDQFSVERPDGSYFTLKIQPTALEDSAVYFCASSLVQHSGNTLYFGEGSRLIVV.

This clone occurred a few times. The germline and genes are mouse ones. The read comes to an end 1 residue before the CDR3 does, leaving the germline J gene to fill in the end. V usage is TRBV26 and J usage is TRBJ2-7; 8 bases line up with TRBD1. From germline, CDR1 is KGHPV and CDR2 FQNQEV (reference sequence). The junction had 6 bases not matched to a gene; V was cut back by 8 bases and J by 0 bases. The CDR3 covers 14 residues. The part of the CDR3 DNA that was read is TGTGCCAGCGGACAGGGCGCTATCTCCTATGAACAGTAC. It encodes CASGQGAISYEQY. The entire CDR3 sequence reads CASGQGAISYEQYF.

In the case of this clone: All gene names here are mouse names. CDR3 sequence: CASGDLQGRNSPLYF. The CDR3 bases that were read are TGTGCCAGCGGTGACCTACAGGGGCGGAATTCGCCCCTCTAC. The chain links TRBV13-2 to TRBJ1-6, with 7 bases matching TRBD1. Sequencing ends 1 residue short of the CDR3 end; the germline J gene provides the rest. TRBJ1-6 is assigned to the ORF class and has an uncertain function. The CDR3 is made up of 15 amino acids. The germline gives CDR1 NNHNN, CDR2 SYGAGS (reference sequence). J gave up 7 bases and V 2 bases, and 6 bases lay outside the gene matches.

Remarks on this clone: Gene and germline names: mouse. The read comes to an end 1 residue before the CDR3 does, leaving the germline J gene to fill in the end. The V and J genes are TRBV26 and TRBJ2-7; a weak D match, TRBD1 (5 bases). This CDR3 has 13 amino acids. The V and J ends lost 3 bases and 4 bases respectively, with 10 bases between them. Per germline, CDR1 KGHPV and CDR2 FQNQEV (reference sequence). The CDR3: CASSLTDTYEQYF. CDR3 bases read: TGTGCCAGCAGTCTTACGGACACATATGAACAGTAC.

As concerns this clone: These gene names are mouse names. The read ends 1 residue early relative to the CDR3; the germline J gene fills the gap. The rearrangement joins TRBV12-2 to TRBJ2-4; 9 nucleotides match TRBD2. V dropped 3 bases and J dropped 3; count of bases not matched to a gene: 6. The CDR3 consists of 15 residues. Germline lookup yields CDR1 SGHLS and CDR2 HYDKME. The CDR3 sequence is CASSITGGWQNTLYF. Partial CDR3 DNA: TGTGCCAGCTCTATAACTGGGGGGTGGCAAAACACCTTGTAC.

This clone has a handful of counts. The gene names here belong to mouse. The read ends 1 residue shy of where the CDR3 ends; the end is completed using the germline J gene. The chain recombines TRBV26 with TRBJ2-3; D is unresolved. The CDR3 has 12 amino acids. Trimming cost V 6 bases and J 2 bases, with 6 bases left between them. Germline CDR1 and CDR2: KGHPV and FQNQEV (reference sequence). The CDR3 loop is CASRTFAETLYF. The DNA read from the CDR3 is TGTGCCAGCAGGACATTTGCAGAAACGCTGTAT.

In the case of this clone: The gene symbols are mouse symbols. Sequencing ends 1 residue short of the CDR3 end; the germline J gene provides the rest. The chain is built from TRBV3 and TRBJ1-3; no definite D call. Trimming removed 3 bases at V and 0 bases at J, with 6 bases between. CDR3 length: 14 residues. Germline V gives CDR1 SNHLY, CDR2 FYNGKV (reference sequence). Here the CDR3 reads CASSLAASGNTLYF. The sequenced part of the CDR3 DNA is TGTGCCAGCAGCTTGGCAGCTTCTGGAAATACGCTCTAT. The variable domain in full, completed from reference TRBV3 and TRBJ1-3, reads GPKVLQIPSHQIIDMGQMVTLNCDPVSNHLYFYWYKQILGQQMEFLVNFYNGKVMEKSKLFKDQFSVERPDGSYFTLKIQPTALEDSAVYFCASSLAASGNTLYFGEGSRLIVV.

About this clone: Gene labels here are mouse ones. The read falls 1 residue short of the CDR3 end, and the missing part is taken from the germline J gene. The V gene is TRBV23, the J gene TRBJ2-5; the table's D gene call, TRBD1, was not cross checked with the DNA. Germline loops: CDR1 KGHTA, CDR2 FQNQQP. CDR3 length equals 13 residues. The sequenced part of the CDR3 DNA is TGCTCCAGCAGTCAAGCAGGGAAAGACACCCAGTAC. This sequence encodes CSSSQAGKDTQY. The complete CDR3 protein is CSSSQAGKDTQYF.

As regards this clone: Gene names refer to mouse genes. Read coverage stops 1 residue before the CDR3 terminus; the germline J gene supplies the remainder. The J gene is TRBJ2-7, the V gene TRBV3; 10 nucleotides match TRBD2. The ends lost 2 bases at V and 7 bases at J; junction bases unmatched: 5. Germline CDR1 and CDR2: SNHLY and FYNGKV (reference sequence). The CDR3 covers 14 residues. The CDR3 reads CASSLRLGGLEQYF. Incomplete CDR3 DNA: TGTGCCAGCAGCTTAAGGCTGGGGGGGCTGGAACAGTAC.

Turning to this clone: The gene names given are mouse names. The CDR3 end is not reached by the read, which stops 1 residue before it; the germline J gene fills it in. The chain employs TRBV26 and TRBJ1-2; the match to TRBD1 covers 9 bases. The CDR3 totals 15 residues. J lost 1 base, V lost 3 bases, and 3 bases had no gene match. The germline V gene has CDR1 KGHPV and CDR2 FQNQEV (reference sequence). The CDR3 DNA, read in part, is TGTGCCAGCAGTCTTCCGGGACAGGGAAACTCCGACTACACC. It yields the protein CASSLPGQGNSDYT. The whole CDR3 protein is CASSLPGQGNSDYTF.

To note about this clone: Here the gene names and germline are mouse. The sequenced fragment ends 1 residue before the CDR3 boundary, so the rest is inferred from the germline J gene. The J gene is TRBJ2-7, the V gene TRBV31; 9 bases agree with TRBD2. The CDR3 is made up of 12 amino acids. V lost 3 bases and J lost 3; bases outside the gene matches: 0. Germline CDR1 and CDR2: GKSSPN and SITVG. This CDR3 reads CAWRTGGYEQYF. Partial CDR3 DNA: TGTGCCTGGAGGACTGGGGGCTATGAACAGTAC.

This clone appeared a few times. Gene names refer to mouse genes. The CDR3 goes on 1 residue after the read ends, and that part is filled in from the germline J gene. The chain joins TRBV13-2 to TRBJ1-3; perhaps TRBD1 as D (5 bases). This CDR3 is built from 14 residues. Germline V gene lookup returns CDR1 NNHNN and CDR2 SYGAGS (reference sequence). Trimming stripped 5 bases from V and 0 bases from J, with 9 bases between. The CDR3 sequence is CASGKTDSGNTLYF. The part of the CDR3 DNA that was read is TGTGCCAGCGGGAAGACAGATTCTGGAAATACGCTCTAT.

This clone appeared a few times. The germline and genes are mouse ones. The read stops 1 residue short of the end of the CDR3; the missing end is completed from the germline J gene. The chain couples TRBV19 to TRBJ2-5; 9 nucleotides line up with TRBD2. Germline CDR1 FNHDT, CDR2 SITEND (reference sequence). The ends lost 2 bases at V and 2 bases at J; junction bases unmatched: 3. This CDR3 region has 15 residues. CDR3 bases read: TGTGCCAGCAGTATCTGGGGGGGGAGCCAAGACACCCAGTAC. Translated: CASSIWGGSQDTQY. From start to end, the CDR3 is CASSIWGGSQDTQYF.

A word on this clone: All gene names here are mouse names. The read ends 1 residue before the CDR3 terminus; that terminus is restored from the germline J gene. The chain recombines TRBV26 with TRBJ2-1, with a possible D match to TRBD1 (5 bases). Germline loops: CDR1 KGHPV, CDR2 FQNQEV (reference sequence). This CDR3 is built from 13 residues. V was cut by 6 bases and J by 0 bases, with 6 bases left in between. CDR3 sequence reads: CASRDSNYAEQFF. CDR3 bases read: TGTGCCAGCAGAGACAGTAACTATGCTGAGCAGTTC.

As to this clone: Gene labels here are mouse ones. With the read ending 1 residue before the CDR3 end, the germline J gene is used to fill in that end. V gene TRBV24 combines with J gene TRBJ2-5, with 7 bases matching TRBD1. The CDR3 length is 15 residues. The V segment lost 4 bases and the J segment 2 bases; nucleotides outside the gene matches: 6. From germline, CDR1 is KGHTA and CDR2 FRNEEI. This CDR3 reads CASSPDRDGQDTQYF. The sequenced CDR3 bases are TGTGCCAGCAGTCCCGACAGGGATGGCCAAGACACCCAGTAC.